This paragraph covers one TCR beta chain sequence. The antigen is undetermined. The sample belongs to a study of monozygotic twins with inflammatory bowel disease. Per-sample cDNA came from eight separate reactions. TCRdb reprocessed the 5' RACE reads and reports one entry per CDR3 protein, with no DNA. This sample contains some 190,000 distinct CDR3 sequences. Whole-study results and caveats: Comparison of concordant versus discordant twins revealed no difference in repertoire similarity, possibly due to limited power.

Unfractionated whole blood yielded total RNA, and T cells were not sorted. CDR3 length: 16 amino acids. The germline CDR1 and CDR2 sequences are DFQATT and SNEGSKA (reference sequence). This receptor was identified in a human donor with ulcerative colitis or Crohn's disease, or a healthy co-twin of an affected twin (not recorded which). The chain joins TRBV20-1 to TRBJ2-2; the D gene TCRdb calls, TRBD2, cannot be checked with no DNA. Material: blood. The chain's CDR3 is CSARTSGRAGTGELFF.